This T cell receptor beta chain comes out of a study of tumor-infiltrating lymphocytes in primary liver carcinoma. Unsorted whole blood yielded blood RNA, and germline DNA was extracted as well. Notes on this clonotype: With a much larger clone just one base away, this may be a read error.

CDR1 MNHNS and CDR2 SASEGT come from the germline V gene. Trimming cost V 3 bases and J 0 bases, with 8 bases left between them. The CDR3 loop spans 15 amino acids. The input was about 500 ng total RNA; TCR beta cDNA was made from it with a constant-region primer. What produced the TCR beta libraries was three nested multiplex PCR rounds using slightly modified ARM-PCR. The study ran its first two PCR rounds for roughly 11 cycles each, using TRBV1-TRBV30 forward primers and a C-beta reverse primer. TCRdb re-called the multiplex PCR reads with MiXCR, one entry per CDR3 protein. The table lists about 200,000 distinct CDR3 sequences, about two thirds of them singletons.

This chain uses TRBV6-1 with TRBJ2-2; D ambiguous. The clonotype originates from a woman aged 60 to 75 with primary liver carcinoma and hepatitis B virus infection. Sequencing was carried out using peripheral blood. The CDR3 DNA follows: TGTGCCAGCAGTGAGCACTACGCGAACACCGGGGAGCTGTTTTTT. Its translation is CASSEHYANTGELFF.